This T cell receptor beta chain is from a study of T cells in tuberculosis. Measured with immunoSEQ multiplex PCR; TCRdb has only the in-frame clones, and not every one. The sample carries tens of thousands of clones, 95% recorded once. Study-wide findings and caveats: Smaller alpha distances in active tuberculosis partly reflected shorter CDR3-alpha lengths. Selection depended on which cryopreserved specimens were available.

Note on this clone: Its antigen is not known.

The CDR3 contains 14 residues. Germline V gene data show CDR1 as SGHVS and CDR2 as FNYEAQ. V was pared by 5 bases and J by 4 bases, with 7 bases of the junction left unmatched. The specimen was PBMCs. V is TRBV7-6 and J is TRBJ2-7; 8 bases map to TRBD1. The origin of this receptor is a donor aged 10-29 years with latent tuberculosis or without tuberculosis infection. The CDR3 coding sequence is TGTGCCAGCAGCGGGGGGACAGGTATTTACGAGCAGTACTTC. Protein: CASSGGTGIYEQYF. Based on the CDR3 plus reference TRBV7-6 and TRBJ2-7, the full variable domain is GAGVSQSPRYKVTKRGQDVALRCDPISGHVSLYWYRQALGQGPEFLTYFNYEAQQDKSGLPNDRFSAERPEGSISTLTIQRTEQRDSAMYRCASSGGTGIYEQYFGPGTRLTVT.